This T cell receptor beta chain was captured in a study of control samples from healthy donors and cancer patients. Germline lookup yields CDR1 MNHEY and CDR2 SMNVEV (reference sequence). CDR3 length: 15 residues. Trimming removed 6 bases at V and 4 bases at J, with 16 bases between. Profiled with immunoSEQ multiplex PCR; TCRdb holds only in-frame clones, not every one. The sample includes 100,000 to 150,000 clones, about 90% of them seen just once. Material: blood. The gene calls are TRBV27 and TRBJ1-3; tentative D call: TRBD1 (5 bases). This clonotype originated in a woman aged 45-59 years in good health. The CDR3 region has the DNA TGTGCCAGCAGCCTTAGAGGGGTACGGGGAAACACCATATATTTT. It translates to CASSLRGVRGNTIYF.